Listed below are T cell receptor beta chains from one sample, sequenced in a study of OX40 agonist ivuxolimab in advanced cancers. Generated by immunoSEQ multiplex PCR, the TCRdb table keeps only in-frame clones and is missing some. The sample has about 76,000 clones, under 90% seen once; the top ten hold approximately 2%. This material consisted of CD4+ or CD8+ T cells sorted from blood, taken in a trial of the OX40 agonist ivuxolimab. Receptors were obtained from an adult with an advanced solid tumor such as melanoma, head and neck, liver or kidney cancer. CDR3s include the opening cysteine and the closing phenylalanine or tryptophan. D genes are given only for firm matches. Clone sizes are given selectively: once, few, many, or a class where the clone is expanded.

cdr3_nt,cdr3_aa,v_call,d_call,clone_size,j_call
TGTGCCAGCAACCCAGCTGGAGGTACAGTTTCCGAGCAGTACTTC,CASNPAGGTVSEQYF,TRBV6-5,-,-,TRBJ2-7
TGTGCCAGCAGCCAGGTACAGGAGAGTGAAGCTTTCTTT,CASSQVQESEAFF,TRBV14,-,-,TRBJ1-1
TGTGCCAGCAGCGTAGCGGGACAGGGTATTGGTGAGCAGTTCTTC,CASSVAGQGIGEQFF,TRBV9,TRBD1,-,TRBJ2-1
TGTGCCAGTGTCGACAGGGGCTGGGGCTACACCTTC,CASVDRGWGYTF,TRBV19,TRBD1,few,TRBJ1-2
TGTGCCAGCAGCCCGGGACTAGTGGTTTCTCATGAGCAGTTCTTC,CASSPGLVVSHEQFF,TRBV11-3,TRBD2,-,TRBJ2-1
TGTGCCAGCAGCTTAAATACTTATCAGGGGGCGCCCGGGGAGCTGTTTTTT,CASSLNTYQGAPGELFF,TRBV5-5,TRBD1,few,TRBJ2-2
TGTGCCAGCTCACCACCGGTTGTATCCCACAATGAGCAGTTCTTC,CASSPPVVSHNEQFF,TRBV18,-,-,TRBJ2-1
TGTGCCAGCAGCCTAACATACGGGACACCCTCCTACGAGCAGTACTTC,CASSLTYGTPSYEQYF,TRBV11-2,-,-,TRBJ2-7
TGTGCCAGCAGCTACAAATGGGATAGCAATCAGCCCCAGCATTTT,CASSYKWDSNQPQHF,TRBV6-5,-,-,TRBJ1-5
TGTGCCAGCAGCCGGGACAGGGGTCGGGGAGCCAAAAACATTCAGTACTTC,CASSRDRGRGAKNIQYF,TRBV5-6,TRBD1,-,TRBJ2-4
TGTGCCTCCAGACCGGGACAACGAAATAGCAATCAGCCCCAGCATTTT,CASRPGQRNSNQPQHF,TRBV6-6,-,-,TRBJ1-5
TGCAGTGCTATACAGGACACTGAAGCTTTCTTT,CSAIQDTEAFF,TRBV20-1,-,-,TRBJ1-1
TGCGCCAGCAGCCCAGAACCGGACAGGGCAGGAGATACGCAGTATTTT,CASSPEPDRAGDTQYF,TRBV5-1,TRBD1,-,TRBJ2-3
TGTGCCAGCAGTGTAAGGCCCCAGGGTTCCTACGAGCAGTACTTC,CASSVRPQGSYEQYF,TRBV27,-,-,TRBJ2-7
TGTGCCAGTAGCGCGGACAGGGGGGTAGAAGATACGCAGTATTTT,CASSADRGVEDTQYF,TRBV19,TRBD1,once,TRBJ2-3
TGTGCCAGCTCACCGGGGCAGATTGGGGCCAACGTCCTGACTTTC,CASSPGQIGANVLTF,TRBV18,-,-,TRBJ2-6
TGTGCCAGCGAATCCCAGATCAATCAGCCCCAGCATTTT,CASESQINQPQHF,TRBV6-1,-,-,TRBJ1-5
TGTGCCAGCAGCCGTGACAGGGAGGCCTACGAGCAGTACTTC,CASSRDREAYEQYF,TRBV27,-,-,TRBJ2-7
TGCGCCAGCAGCCCGGACCCCACAGATACGCAGTATTTT,CASSPDPTDTQYF,TRBV5-1,-,-,TRBJ2-3
TGTGCCAGCAGCCCCGGACGGGCCAAAAACATTCAGTACTTC,CASSPGRAKNIQYF,TRBV7-2,-,-,TRBJ2-4
TGTGCCAGCAGCTTACAGGGGCAAAGCCTCCACTTT,CASSLQGQSLHF,TRBV13,-,-,TRBJ1-6
TGTGCCAGCAGTATCCGCCTAGGCGAGCAGTACTTC,CASSIRLGEQYF,TRBV27,-,-,TRBJ2-7
TGCGCCAGCAGTGAGTCAGGGACAGGGAAAACGGAGACCCAGTACTTC,CASSESGTGKTETQYF,TRBV10-1,TRBD1,-,TRBJ2-5
TGCGCCAGCAGTCAATCCGTTCCGGGACAGTTCTATGGCTACACCTTC,CASSQSVPGQFYGYTF,TRBV23-1,TRBD1,-,TRBJ1-2
TGTGCCAGTAGTATTTCCACCGACGGGACAGTAATTCGCTACACCTTC,CASSISTDGTVIRYTF,TRBV19,TRBD1,-,TRBJ1-2
TGCGCCAGCAGCTTGGTGGTAGCGGGGCCAGATACGCAGTATTTT,CASSLVVAGPDTQYF,TRBV5-1,TRBD2,-,TRBJ2-3
TGTGCCAGCACTCAAACTAGCGGGGGGCCCGATACGCAGTATTTT,CASTQTSGGPDTQYF,TRBV27,TRBD2,once,TRBJ2-3
TGTGCCAGCATCACCGCCGGGGAAAGCAATCAGCCCCAGCATTTT,CASITAGESNQPQHF,TRBV28,-,-,TRBJ1-5
TGTGCCAGCAGTCCCCATGGGGGGAACACTGAAGCTTTCTTT,CASSPHGGNTEAFF,TRBV28,-,-,TRBJ1-1
TGCGCCAGCAGATTGCAGGGGAGCTCCTACAATGAGCAGTTCTTC,CASRLQGSSYNEQFF,TRBV5-1,-,-,TRBJ2-1
TGTGCCAGCAGTGTCCCGACAGGGGGAGATAATGAAAAACTGTTTTTT,CASSVPTGGDNEKLFF,TRBV28,TRBD1,-,TRBJ1-4
TGTGCCAGTAGTCCAAGACAGGCCACTGGAAACACCATATATTTT,CASSPRQATGNTIYF,TRBV19,-,-,TRBJ1-3
TGCGCCAGCAGCTGGACGGGACAGGGGGACGAAGAGACCCAGTACTTC,CASSWTGQGDEETQYF,TRBV5-1,TRBD1,-,TRBJ2-5
TGTGCCAGCAATAAGAGGGGGGACTCCTACAATGAGCAGTTCTTC,CASNKRGDSYNEQFF,TRBV9,-,-,TRBJ2-1
TGTGCCACAACCCCCCAGGCCTTCAATCAGCCCCAGCATTTT,CATTPQAFNQPQHF,TRBV19,-,-,TRBJ1-5
TGTGCCAGCAGCTTAATAGGGACTACCGGGGAGCTGTTTTTT,CASSLIGTTGELFF,TRBV7-2,-,-,TRBJ2-2
TGCGCCAGCAGCTTGAGTCTTCCAACGAACACCATATATTTT,CASSLSLPTNTIYF,TRBV5-1,-,-,TRBJ1-3
TGTGCCACCTGGGCGGGGGTTAGCAATCAGCCCCAGCATTTT,CATWAGVSNQPQHF,TRBV19,-,-,TRBJ1-5
TGTGCCAGCAGTGAGGACAGCATCACCGGGGAGCTGTTTTTT,CASSEDSITGELFF,TRBV6-1,-,-,TRBJ2-2
TGTGCCAGTAGTCTCGGGACAGGGCCACATAGGAATTCACCCCTCCACTTT,CASSLGTGPHRNSPLHF,TRBV19,TRBD1,-,TRBJ1-6
TGCGCCAGCAGACTTACAGGGCTGAACACCGGGGAGCTGTTTTTT,CASRLTGLNTGELFF,TRBV4-1,-,few,TRBJ2-2
TGTGCCAGCAGCCTCCTGGGACAGGGGGCAAGGAGGACTGAAGCTTTCTTT,CASSLLGQGARRTEAFF,TRBV7-2,TRBD1,-,TRBJ1-1
TGTGCCAGTAGTATAATCCAGGGGACCTACAATGAGCAGTTCTTC,CASSIIQGTYNEQFF,TRBV19,-,-,TRBJ2-1
TGCAGTGCGCGCCTACAAGAGACCCAGTACTTC,CSARLQETQYF,TRBV20-1,-,few,TRBJ2-5
TGCGCCAGCAGCTCCCGACAGGGAGACTATGGCTACACCTTC,CASSSRQGDYGYTF,TRBV5-1,TRBD1,-,TRBJ1-2
TGTGCCAGCTCACCTAATTCCGCCCTCTCTGGAAACACCATATATTTT,CASSPNSALSGNTIYF,TRBV18,-,-,TRBJ1-3
TGTGCCAGCAGCCAACGGAGGAACCAGCCCCAGCATTTT,CASSQRRNQPQHF,TRBV6-5,-,-,TRBJ1-5
TGTGCCAGCAGTGGAGGACAGGGGGATGGCTACACCTTC,CASSGGQGDGYTF,TRBV2,TRBD1,-,TRBJ1-2
TGTGCCAGCAGTGAATTGAGTGAAGCTTTCTTT,CASSELSEAFF,TRBV2,-,few,TRBJ1-1
TGTGCCAGCAGTTTCCCCGGAGCAGAGACCCAGTACTTC,CASSFPGAETQYF,TRBV28,-,-,TRBJ2-5
TGTGCCAGCAGGGCGGACAGGGGAACCTACGAGCAGTACTTC,CASRADRGTYEQYF,TRBV6-5,TRBD1,-,TRBJ2-7
TGTGCCAGCAGCCTAGGCTTCCCTAAGCTCAATCAGCCCCAGCATTTT,CASSLGFPKLNQPQHF,TRBV7-8,-,-,TRBJ1-5
TGTGCCAGCAGCTTAGGCGGACAAAACAATGAGCAGTTCTTC,CASSLGGQNNEQFF,TRBV7-2,-,-,TRBJ2-1
TGCGCCAGCAGCTTGGGCAGGGCGTTGGATGAGCAGTTCTTC,CASSLGRALDEQFF,TRBV5-1,-,-,TRBJ2-1
TGTGCCACCAGCAGAGTAACAGGGAAGGCCGAAAAACTGTTTTTT,CATSRVTGKAEKLFF,TRBV15,-,-,TRBJ1-4
TGTGCCAGCAGCTCTGCAGGGACCACTGAAGCTTTCTTT,CASSSAGTTEAFF,TRBV5-5,-,-,TRBJ1-1
TGTGCCAGCAGCGTAGGGACAGGTCCGAACACCGGGGAGCTGTTTTTT,CASSVGTGPNTGELFF,TRBV9,TRBD1,-,TRBJ2-2
TGTGCCAGCAGCGCACATTACCGGGACAGGGGGTTGTCGAGGGGAAACACCATATATTTT,CASSAHYRDRGLSRGNTIYF,TRBV21-1,-,-,TRBJ1-3
TGTGCCAGCAGTTTCAACTCAGGGGAAGGGGCAGCTTTCTTT,CASSFNSGEGAAFF,TRBV28,-,-,TRBJ1-1